This record covers a single TCR beta chain. Its antigen is currently unknown. This CDR3 region has 14 residues. Trimming shortened V by 6 bases and J by 5 bases, and 16 bases separated the two germline ends. The germline CDR1 and CDR2 sequences are MGHDK and SYGVNS. This sample is drawn from a study of blood T cells in healthy people across ages. Study-wide points: Unsorted PBMCs ruled out conclusive naive versus antigen-experienced comparison. Strong correlation was found linking TCR beta diversity to naive T cell percentage.

A J-beta primer mix and a sample-barcoded 5' primer were used in a second PCR of about 7 to 12 cycles. TCRdb re-called the 5' RACE reads with MiXCR, one entry per CDR3 protein. This sample has around 1,000,000 distinct CDR3 sequences; under 40% occur once, and the top ten carry approximately 14%. The sample was blood. The chain uses TRBV25-1 and TRBJ1-1; D unresolved. The sequence was obtained from a man younger than 30 in good health. The CDR3 sequence is CASSRPGGRTEAFF. CDR3 bases: TGTGCCAGCAGCCGTCCAGGTGGGAGGACTGAAGCTTTCTTT.